This T cell receptor (beta chain) was sequenced during a study of blood T cell repertoires in COVID-19. Across the study: Samples of COVID-19 (acute and convalescent) were obtained from the United States, Italy and Spain. PBMCs, B-cell-depleted T cells, or T cells were the source of the cDNA or gDNA that made up the material.

Under the authors' procedure: Reference gene primer amplification gave nucleated cell count estimates. The repertoire was sequenced with immunoSEQ multiplex PCR; TCRdb's copy has only in-frame clones and lacks some. From that table come the V and J calls and clone size; the DNA was used to work out D and trimming. This table holds 200,000 to 300,000 clones, roughly 82% found once. V dropped 8 bases and J dropped 3 bases, with 25 bases sitting between them. This CDR3 comprises 17 residues. Germline values: CDR1 ENHRY, CDR2 SYGVKD. The chain couples TRBV10-3 to TRBJ1-1; possibly TRBD1 for D (6 bases). Sequencing input: peripheral blood. The receptor was derived from a man aged 35 to 55 who had recovered from COVID-19. The CDR3 DNA is TGTGCCATCGGCCGGGGGGCGGGACTCTCACCCGACACTGAAGCTTTCTTT. Amino acid sequence: CAIGRGAGLSPDTEAFF.